This entry features one T cell receptor beta chain sequence. No antigen is known for it. The CDR3 consists of 15 residues. V gave up 3 bases and J gave up 3 bases, with 9 bases separating them. Germline loops: CDR1 ENHRY, CDR2 SYGVKD. The second PCR ran about 6 to 12 cycles with a sample-barcoded 5' primer and J-beta primers. Individual samples furnished no less than 3 million CDR3-containing paired-end reads apiece. Each CDR3 protein gets one entry after TCRdb re-called the 5' RACE reads with MiXCR. The profile covers 1,100,000 or so distinct CDR3 sequences, with more than 35% appearing a single time and over 15% taken by the ten largest. The data stem from a study of blood T cells in healthy people across ages. The study, taken as a whole, reports: Roughly linearly, TCR beta diversity per million T cells fell as age increased. Diversity figures based on one million T cells were deemed too low. Changes in expanded clonotypes were possibly confounded, as the CMV status of donors was unknown.

This TCR was recovered from a woman between 55 and 75 years old in good health. The rearrangement joins TRBV10-3 to TRBJ1-6; D is unclear. The specimen was blood. CDR3 coding DNA: TGTGCCATCAGTGATCTGGAACACTATAATTCACCCCTCCACTTT. Translation: CAISDLEHYNSPLHF.